These 31 T cell receptor beta chains came from one sample sequenced in a study of response to subunit inactivated influenza vaccine. MiXCR, applied by TCRdb to the RT-PCR reads, yields one record per CDR3 protein. The sample holds about half a million distinct CDR3 sequences, about 25% seen once. The input for sequencing was CD4+ T cells sorted from PBMCs, taken 5 days after vaccination. These receptor sequences come from a man aged 50 to 60 who received an inactivated influenza vaccine.

This clonotype has a handful of counts. V and J are TRBV12-3 or TRBV12-4 and TRBJ1-1; 7 bases are shared with TRBD1. The CDR3 length is 13 residues. The J segment lost 7 bases and the V segment lost 3 bases, leaving 5 bases of the junction unmatched. For the CDR3, the DNA is TGTGCCAGCAGTTTGAGGGGGCTGGATGAAGCTTTCTTT. This gives the protein CASSLRGLDEAFF.

This chain uses TRBV6-5 with TRBJ2-2; 8 bases fit TRBD1. This CDR3 comprises 16 residues. Trimming at V came to 0 bases and at J to 6 bases, leaving 6 bases not matched to a gene. Germline V gene sequence: CDR1 MNHEY, CDR2 SVGAGI. The CDR3 spells CASSYSLRQGSGELFF. The CDR3 bases are TGTGCCAGCAGTTACTCGTTGAGACAGGGGTCCGGGGAGCTGTTTTTT.

The chain joins TRBV20-1 to TRBJ1-1; D is unclear. Germline V CDR1 and CDR2: DFQATT, SNEGSKA (reference sequence). V dropped 5 bases and J dropped 1 base, with 11 bases sitting between them. The CDR3 has 13 amino acids. The CDR3 sequence is CSAPIGRNTEAFF. The CDR3 DNA reads TGCAGTGCTCCAATCGGGAGGAACACTGAAGCTTTCTTT.

V usage is TRBV20-1 and J usage is TRBJ2-5, with a possible D match to TRBD2 (6 bases). The CDR3 is 12 amino acids. Deletions cut 3 bases from V and 2 bases from J, with 7 bases between. Germline loops: CDR1 DFQATT, CDR2 SNEGSKA (reference sequence). Here the CDR3 DNA reads TGCAGTGCTAGCCGGGGGCAAGAGACCCAGTACTTC. As protein: CSASRGQETQYF.

This clonotype occurred a few times. This chain connects TRBV7-9 to TRBJ1-4, with D unclear. Trimming pared 7 bases from V and 8 bases from J, leaving 17 bases between. This CDR3 is built from 14 residues. The germline V gene encodes CDR1 SEHNR and CDR2 FQNEAQ (reference sequence). The CDR3 loop is CASNLPGLGEKLFF. CDR3 nucleotides: TGTGCCAGCAACCTGCCCGGGTTAGGCGAAAAACTGTTTTTT. The entire variable domain, with the rest obtained from reference TRBV7-9 and TRBJ1-4, is as follows: DTGVSQNPRHKITKRGQNVTFRCDPISEHNRLYWYRQTLGQGPEFLTYFQNEAQLEKSRLLSDRFSAERPKGSFSTLEIQRTEQGDSAMYLCASNLPGLGEKLFFGSGTQLSVL.

This clonotype is a singleton in its sample. In nucleotides, the CDR3 is TGTGCCAGCAGCTGGACGACCCTCACCGGGGAGCTGTTTTTT. Its protein is CASSWTTLTGELFF. The gene calls are TRBV7-2 and TRBJ2-2, with D unclear. CDR1 is SGHTA and CDR2 is FQGNSA in the germline V gene. V lost 4 bases to trimming and J lost 4 bases, with 10 bases between them. CDR3 length equals 14 residues.

About this clonotype itself: One end of the junction does not line up with germline, which may come from a read error. This chain connects TRBV5-1 to TRBJ2-5; D may match TRBD1 or TRBD2 (5 bases each). Per germline, CDR1 SGHRS and CDR2 YFSETQ. The CDR3 consists of 15 residues. CDR3 in DNA: TGCGCCAGCAGATTGGCCGGGACCCCCCAAGAGACCCAGTACTTC. Amino acids: CASRLAGTPQETQYF.

This clonotype was counted between two and nine times. The chain joins TRBV7-9 to TRBJ1-2; D uncertain. This CDR3 is built from 15 residues. V lost 5 bases and J lost 4, with 17 bases in between. Germline V gives CDR1 SEHNR, CDR2 FQNEAQ (reference sequence). CDR3 residues: CASSPTNDPLYGYTF. The CDR3 DNA reads as TGTGCCAGCAGCCCAACAAACGACCCACTCTATGGCTACACCTTC.

This sequence joins TRBV20-1 and TRBJ2-5, with TRBD2 matching over 12 bases. The CDR3 totals 16 residues. Germline V gene lookup returns CDR1 DFQATT and CDR2 SNEGSKA (reference sequence). Losses at the gene ends were 5 bases for V and 5 bases for J; bases not matched to a gene: 12. In DNA, the CDR3 is TGCAGTGCTGATCTATGGACTAGCGGGGTACCTGAGACCCAGTACTTC. Translation gives CSADLWTSGVPETQYF.

This clonotype appeared a single time. The chain joins TRBV6-6 to TRBJ2-3; TRBD1 aligns across 7 bases. Germline loops: CDR1 MNHNY, CDR2 SVGAGI (reference sequence). V shed 4 bases and J 11 bases; nucleotides not matched to a gene: 9. There are 13 residues in the CDR3. In DNA form, the CDR3 reads TGTGCCAGCAGTTTGGGACAGCCCCGGGGGCAGTATTTT. Amino acids: CASSLGQPRGQYF.

Ten or more counts support this clonotype. The rearrangement links TRBV7-2 to TRBJ2-1; TRBD2 might be the D (5 bases). This CDR3 contains 13 residues. V was cut by 5 bases and J by 2 bases, with 7 bases left in between. CDR1 SGHTA and CDR2 FQGNSA come from the germline V gene. The CDR3 spells CASSPTTYNEQFF. CDR3 bases: TGTGCCAGCAGCCCGACTACCTACAATGAGCAGTTCTTC.

This chain links TRBV28 with TRBJ2-5; D unclear. Germline V lookup: CDR1 MDHEN, CDR2 SYDVKM. V was clipped by 1 base and J by 2 bases, with 11 bases between them. The CDR3 is made up of 15 amino acids. Here the CDR3 DNA reads TGTGCCAGCAGTTTATTTACCCCGGAACAAGAGACCCAGTACTTC. This encodes CASSLFTPEQETQYF.

This clonotype was detected a few times. This rearrangement joins TRBV6-2 or TRBV6-3 to TRBJ2-3; D might be TRBD1 or TRBD2, each matching 5 bases. Trimming stripped 5 bases from V and 5 bases from J, with 14 bases between. The CDR3 has 14 amino acids. The germline CDR1 and CDR2 sequences are MNHEY and SVGEGT. The CDR3 region is CASSHRDGRDTQYF. The CDR3 DNA reads TGTGCCAGCAGTCACCGGGACGGTAGAGATACGCAGTATTTT.

In this sample, this clonotype turned up a few times. Written as DNA, the CDR3 is TGCAGTGCGCCCGGGGAGGGGTCCCCCAACACCGGGGAGCTGTTTTTT. Protein: CSAPGEGSPNTGELFF. The gene calls are TRBV20-1 and TRBJ2-2; 7 bases are a match to TRBD2. Trimming took 6 bases from V and 2 from J; bases not matched to a gene: 12. Germline CDR1 reads DFQATT; CDR2 reads SNEGSKA (reference sequence). CDR3 length equals 16 residues.

The chain links TRBV5-1 to TRBJ2-7, with D perhaps matching TRBD1 (6 bases). The CDR3 has 14 amino acids. The germline V gene has CDR1 SGHRS and CDR2 YFSETQ. V was clipped by 4 bases and J by 3 bases, with 14 bases between them. The CDR3 protein is CASSPDRANYEQYF. The CDR3 coding sequence is TGCGCCAGCAGCCCGGACAGAGCAAACTACGAGCAGTACTTC.

The chain employs TRBV20-1 and TRBJ1-2, with D uncertain. Germline V gene data show CDR1 as DFQATT and CDR2 as SNEGSKA (reference sequence). The CDR3 consists of 12 residues. Trimming pared 6 bases from V and 4 bases from J, leaving 12 bases between. The CDR3 coding sequence is TGCAGTGCCGACGGTGGGTCCTATGGCTACACCTTC. It encodes CSADGGSYGYTF.

CDR3 sequence (DNA): TGTGCCAGCAGTTTACAGGGTGCTGAAGCTTTCTTT. Translation gives CASSLQGAEAFF. This chain links TRBV12-3 or TRBV12-4 with TRBJ1-1; the D gene is possibly TRBD1 (5 bases). This CDR3 region has 12 residues. Trimming shortened V by 2 bases and J by 6 bases, and 7 bases separated the two germline ends.

This chain links TRBV6-6 with TRBJ2-1; D unclear. V gave up 8 bases and J gave up 3 bases, with 8 bases separating them. The CDR3 extends over 12 amino acids. The germline gives CDR1 MNHNY, CDR2 SVGAGI (reference sequence). This CDR3 is CASLGYYNEQFF. The CDR3 nucleotides read TGTGCCAGCTTAGGGTACTACAATGAGCAGTTCTTC.

This clonotype was seen a few times. The chain couples TRBV20-1 to TRBJ2-2; no definite D call. With 3 bases removed from V and 0 bases from J, the gap between germline ends came to 8 bases. This CDR3 region has 14 residues. The germline CDR1 and CDR2 sequences are DFQATT and SNEGSKA (reference sequence). CDR3 in DNA: TGCAGTGCTAGGGACCCCGCGAACACCGGGGAGCTGTTTTTT. This encodes CSARDPANTGELFF.

The V call is TRBV20-1, the J call TRBJ2-3; no definite D call. This CDR3 comprises 14 residues. Germline assignment: CDR1 DFQATT and CDR2 SNEGSKA (reference sequence). The V and J ends lost 4 bases and 6 bases respectively, with 17 bases between them. The CDR3 loop reads CSAKGPVGFDTQYF. The CDR3 coding sequence is TGCAGTGCTAAAGGACCCGTGGGGTTTGATACGCAGTATTTT.

A few counts support this clonotype. The rearrangement links TRBV7-2 to TRBJ1-3; D not resolved. CDR3 length: 15 residues. V lost 5 bases and J 0 bases, leaving 11 bases between the germline ends. From germline, CDR1 is SGHTA and CDR2 FQGNSA. CDR3: CASSPIFNSGNTIYF. The CDR3 region has the DNA TGTGCCAGCAGCCCCATCTTCAACTCTGGAAACACCATATATTTT.

The V gene is TRBV5-1, the J gene TRBJ1-4; a possible D gene is TRBD1 (6 bases). The CDR3 loop spans 15 amino acids. From germline, CDR1 is SGHRS and CDR2 YFSETQ. V was shortened by 0 bases and J by 6 bases, with 12 bases between the two germline ends. Here the CDR3 reads CASSLASGDHEKLFF. CDR3 DNA: TGCGCCAGCAGCTTGGCCTCAGGGGATCATGAAAAACTGTTTTTT.

This clonotype was seen only a few times. The V call is TRBV20-1, the J call TRBJ2-6; 8 bases fit TRBD2. Looked up from germline, CDR1 is DFQATT and CDR2 is SNEGSKA (reference sequence). The CDR3 is 14 residues long. Trimming removed 6 bases from V and 4 bases from J; junction bases left unmatched: 5. In DNA form, the CDR3 reads TGCAGTGCCGGGAGGGCGTCCGGGGCCAACGTCCTGACTTTC. Its translation is CSAGRASGANVLTF.

The gene calls are TRBV3-1 and TRBJ2-7; D tentatively reads TRBD1 or TRBD2 (5 bases each). CDR1 is LGHDT and CDR2 is YNNKEL in the germline V gene (reference sequence). The length of the CDR3 is 15 residues. The V gene lost 3 bases and the J gene lost 3 bases, with 15 bases spanning the gap. CDR3 residues: CASSQTEGKYYEQYF. In DNA, the CDR3 is TGTGCCAGCAGCCAGACTGAGGGGAAATACTACGAGCAGTACTTC.

This clonotype was observed a few times. The rearrangement joins TRBV29-1 to TRBJ2-5; TRBD1 matches 9 bases. In germline, CDR1 is SQVTM, CDR2 ANQGSEA. Germline trimming cut 6 bases from V and 5 bases from J; bases unmatched to any gene: 10. The CDR3 runs to 14 residues. CDR3 residues: CSVGGFDRGETQYF. CDR3 DNA sequence: TGCAGCGTCGGGGGGTTCGACAGGGGGGAGACCCAGTACTTC.

This clonotype was seen only a few times. The chain recombines TRBV5-1 with TRBJ2-7; D possibly corresponds to TRBD1 (6 bases). The germline V and J ends were trimmed by 0 bases and 2 bases, with 12 bases remaining between them. This CDR3 comprises 15 residues. Per the germline V gene, CDR1 is SGHRS and CDR2 is YFSETQ. As DNA, the CDR3 is TGCGCCAGCAGCTTGGCCCCGGACAGAACCTACGAGCAGTACTTC. Translation gives CASSLAPDRTYEQYF.

This sequence joins TRBV6-5 and TRBJ1-6; D is undetermined. This CDR3 spans 12 amino acids. Germline CDR1 and CDR2: MNHEY and SVGAGI. Between the trimmed V and J ends, which lost 5 bases and 8 bases, there was a span of 7 bases. The CDR3 DNA sequence: TGTGCCAGCAGTCGGACCGATTCACCCCTCCACTTT. It specifies CASSRTDSPLHF.

This clonotype was seen a few times. This sequence joins TRBV5-1 and TRBJ2-3; D is perhaps TRBD2 (5 bases). Trimming left V 0 bases short and J 3 bases short, with 11 bases between. The CDR3 length is 15 residues. Germline CDR1 reads SGHRS; CDR2 reads YFSETQ. The CDR3 region is CASSLGRAVTDTQYF. Here the CDR3 DNA reads TGCGCCAGCAGCTTGGGGCGGGCAGTGACAGATACGCAGTATTTT.

This rearrangement joins TRBV5-1 to TRBJ2-3, with 12 bases matching TRBD2. The germline gives CDR1 SGHRS, CDR2 YFSETQ. The length of the CDR3 is 16 residues. Trimming took 4 bases from V and 2 from J; bases not matched to a gene: 5. This CDR3 reads CASSPRTSGDTDTQYF. The CDR3 nucleotides are TGCGCCAGCAGCCCTAGGACTAGCGGGGACACAGATACGCAGTATTTT.

This clonotype was found a few times. The rearrangement joins TRBV24-1 to TRBJ2-3, with D tentatively TRBD1 (6 bases). There are 16 residues in the CDR3. CDR1 is KGHDR and CDR2 is SFDVKD in the germline V gene. The V and J ends lost 1 base and 5 bases respectively, with 15 bases between them. The CDR3 sequence: CATSDFARGNGDTQYF. CDR3 sequence (DNA): TGTGCCACCAGTGATTTCGCCAGGGGTAATGGAGATACGCAGTATTTT.

V and J are TRBV15 and TRBJ1-2; D is unresolved. This CDR3 is built from 15 residues. Germline lookup yields CDR1 LNHNV and CDR2 YYDKDF (reference sequence). Deletions cut 3 bases from V and 5 bases from J, with 16 bases between. Written as DNA, the CDR3 is TGTGCCACCAGCAGTTTCCCAGGCTCCGAGTATGGCTACACCTTC. Its translation is CATSSFPGSEYGYTF.